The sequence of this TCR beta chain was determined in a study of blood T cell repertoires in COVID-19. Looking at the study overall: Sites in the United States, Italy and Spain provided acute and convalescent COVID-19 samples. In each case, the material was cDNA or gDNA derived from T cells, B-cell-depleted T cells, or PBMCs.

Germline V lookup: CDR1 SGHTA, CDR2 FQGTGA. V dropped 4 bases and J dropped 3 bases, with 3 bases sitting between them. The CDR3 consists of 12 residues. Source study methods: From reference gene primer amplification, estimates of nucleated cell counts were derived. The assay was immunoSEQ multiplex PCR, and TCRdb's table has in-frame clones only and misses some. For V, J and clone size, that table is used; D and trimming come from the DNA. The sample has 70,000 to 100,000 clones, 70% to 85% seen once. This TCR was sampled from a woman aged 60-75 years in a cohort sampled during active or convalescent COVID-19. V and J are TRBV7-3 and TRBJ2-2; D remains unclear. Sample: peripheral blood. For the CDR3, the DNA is TGTGCCAGCAGCTCTTACACCGGGGAGCTGTTTTTT. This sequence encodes CASSSYTGELFF. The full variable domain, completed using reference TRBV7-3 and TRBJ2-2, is GAGVSQTPSNKVTEKGKYVELRCDPISGHTALYWYRQSLGQGPEFLIYFQGTGAADDSGLPNDRFFAVRPEGSVSTLKIQRTERGDSAVYLCASSSYTGELFFGEGSRLTVL.